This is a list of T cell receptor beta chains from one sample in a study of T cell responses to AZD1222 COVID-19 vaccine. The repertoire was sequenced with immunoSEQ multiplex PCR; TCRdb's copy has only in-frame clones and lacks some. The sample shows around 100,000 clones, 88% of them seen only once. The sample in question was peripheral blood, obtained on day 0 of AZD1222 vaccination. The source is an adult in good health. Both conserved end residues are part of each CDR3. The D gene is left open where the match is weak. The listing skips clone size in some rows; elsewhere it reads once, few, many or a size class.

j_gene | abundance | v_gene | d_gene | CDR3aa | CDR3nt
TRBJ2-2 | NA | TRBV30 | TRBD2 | CAWSRSLAGGPPGELFF | TGTGCCTGGAGTCGGAGCCTAGCGGGAGGGCCCCCCGGGGAGCTGTTTTTT
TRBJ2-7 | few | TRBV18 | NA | CASSPLNKEKDEQYF | TGTGCCAGCTCACCACTTAACAAAGAGAAGGACGAGCAGTACTTC
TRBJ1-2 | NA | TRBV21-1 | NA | CASSNKGARVNGYTF | TGTGCCAGCAGCAATAAGGGGGCGCGAGTGAATGGCTACACCTTC
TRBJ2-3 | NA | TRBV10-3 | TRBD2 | CAISPRVGGGPTDTQYF | TGTGCCATCAGCCCCCGTGTGGGCGGGGGGCCCACAGATACGCAGTATTTT
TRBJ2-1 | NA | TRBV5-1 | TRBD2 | CASSRELAKDEQFF | TGCGCCAGCAGCAGGGAACTAGCGAAGGATGAGCAGTTCTTC
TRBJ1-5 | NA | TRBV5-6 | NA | CASSEGQSNQPQHF | TGTGCCAGCAGCGAAGGACAGAGCAATCAGCCCCAGCATTTT
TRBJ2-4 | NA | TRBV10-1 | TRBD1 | CASSPGTGGYIQYF | TGCGCCAGCAGCCCCGGGACAGGGGGCTACATTCAGTACTTC
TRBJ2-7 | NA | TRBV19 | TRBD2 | CASSMASGTTYEQYF | TGTGCCAGTAGTATGGCTAGCGGGACTACCTACGAGCAGTACTTC
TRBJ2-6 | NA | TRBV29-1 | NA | CSVTVSGANVLTF | TGCAGCGTGACAGTTTCGGGGGCCAACGTCCTGACTTTC
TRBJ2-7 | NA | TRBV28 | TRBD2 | CASSSGGRQGQYF | TGTGCCAGCAGTTCGGGAGGTCGTCAAGGGCAGTACTTC
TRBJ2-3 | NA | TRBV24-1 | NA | CATSQGQVADTQYF | TGTGCCACCAGTCAGGGTCAAGTCGCAGATACGCAGTATTTT
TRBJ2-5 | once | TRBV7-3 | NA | CASIAEYGRQETQYF | TGTGCCAGCATTGCCGAGTATGGGCGCCAAGAGACCCAGTACTTC
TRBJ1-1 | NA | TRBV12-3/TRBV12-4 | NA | CASSSTGNTEAFF | TGTGCCAGCAGTTCGACAGGGAACACTGAAGCTTTCTTT
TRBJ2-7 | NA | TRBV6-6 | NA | CASSYGSGGYEQYF | TGTGCCAGCAGTTACGGGTCAGGGGGGTACGAGCAGTACTTC
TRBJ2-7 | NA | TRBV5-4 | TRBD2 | CASSRGLAGAVGQYF | TGTGCCAGCAGCCGGGGACTAGCGGGAGCGGTTGGGCAGTACTTC
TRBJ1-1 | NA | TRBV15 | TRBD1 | CATSRGDRVEAFF | TGTGCCACCAGCAGAGGGGACAGGGTCGAAGCTTTCTTT
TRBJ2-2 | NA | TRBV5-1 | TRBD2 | CASSPGLARNTGELFF | TGCGCCAGCAGCCCGGGACTAGCGAGGAACACCGGGGAGCTGTTTTTT
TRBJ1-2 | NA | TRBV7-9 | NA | CASSLDLGVYGYTF | TGTGCCAGCAGCTTAGATTTGGGGGTCTATGGCTACACCTTC
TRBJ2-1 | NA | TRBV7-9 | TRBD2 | CASSLSISGRLNEQFF | TGTGCCAGCAGCTTAAGTATTAGCGGGAGGCTCAATGAGCAGTTCTTC
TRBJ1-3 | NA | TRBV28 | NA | CASSLTYMNSGNTIYF | TGTGCCAGCAGTTTGACTTATATGAACTCTGGAAACACCATATATTTT
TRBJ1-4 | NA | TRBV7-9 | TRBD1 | CASSLGDRGKSEKLFF | TGTGCCAGCAGCTTAGGCGACAGGGGAAAAAGTGAAAAACTGTTTTTT
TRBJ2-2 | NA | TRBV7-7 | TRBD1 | CASSLGTGATGELFF | TGTGCTAGCAGCCTGGGGACAGGAGCCACCGGGGAGCTGTTTTTT
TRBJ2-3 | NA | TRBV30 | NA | CAWSGVTDTQYF | TGTGCCTGGAGTGGGGTCACAGATACGCAGTATTTT
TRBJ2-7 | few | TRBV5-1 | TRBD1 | CASSQSTGGYEQYF | TGCGCCAGCAGCCAATCGACAGGGGGCTACGAGCAGTACTTC
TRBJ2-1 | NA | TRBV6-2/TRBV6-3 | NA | CASSKRDYNEQFF | TGTGCCAGCAGCAAACGGGACTACAATGAGCAGTTCTTC
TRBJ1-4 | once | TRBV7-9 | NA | CASSHPWENEKLFF | TGTGCCAGCAGTCACCCCTGGGAGAATGAAAAACTGTTTTTT
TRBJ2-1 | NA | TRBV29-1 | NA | CSVRGSYNEQFF | TGCAGCGTAAGAGGCTCCTACAATGAGCAGTTCTTC
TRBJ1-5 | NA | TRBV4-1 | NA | CASSQEGIPRNQPQHF | TGCGCCAGCAGCCAAGAGGGCATTCCCCGGAATCAGCCCCAGCATTTT
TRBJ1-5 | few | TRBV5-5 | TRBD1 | CASSLAAGGEFDNQPQHF | TGTGCCAGCAGCTTGGCGGCAGGGGGCGAATTTGACAATCAGCCCCAGCATTTT
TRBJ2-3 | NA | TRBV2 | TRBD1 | CASSRQGRADTQYF | TGTGCCAGCAGCAGACAGGGTCGCGCAGATACGCAGTATTTT
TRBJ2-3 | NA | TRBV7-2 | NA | CASSLFMGDTQYF | TGTGCCAGCAGCTTATTCATGGGCGATACGCAGTATTTT
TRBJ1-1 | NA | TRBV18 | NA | CASSDRVSTEAFF | TGTGCCAGCTCAGATCGGGTCTCCACTGAAGCTTTCTTT
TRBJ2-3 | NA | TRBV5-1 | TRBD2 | CASSRGLAGVADTQYF | TGCGCCAGCAGCCGCGGACTAGCGGGAGTTGCGGATACGCAGTATTTT
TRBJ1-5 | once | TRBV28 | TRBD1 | CASSLYPVGQGYYSNQPQHF | TGTGCCAGCAGTTTATACCCCGTCGGACAGGGGTACTATAGCAATCAGCCCCAGCATTTT
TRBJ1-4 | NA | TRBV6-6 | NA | CASSYVSYTRSEKLFF | TGTGCCAGCAGTTACGTCTCGTACACGCGGTCTGAAAAACTGTTTTTT
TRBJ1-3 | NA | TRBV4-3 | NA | CASSQDHRAGNTIYF | TGCGCCAGCAGCCAAGATCACCGAGCTGGAAACACCATATATTTT
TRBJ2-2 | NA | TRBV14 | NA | CASSQLREIGELFF | TGTGCCAGCAGCCAACTTAGGGAAATCGGGGAGCTGTTTTTT
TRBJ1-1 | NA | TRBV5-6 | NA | CASSLVLNTEAFF | TGTGCCAGCAGCTTGGTTTTGAACACTGAAGCTTTCTTT
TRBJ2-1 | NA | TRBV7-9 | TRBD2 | CASSPRAGEGNNEQFF | TGTGCCAGCAGCCCACGCGCGGGGGAGGGCAACAATGAGCAGTTCTTC
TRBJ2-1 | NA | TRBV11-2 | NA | CASSQEWGNEQFF | TGTGCCAGCAGCCAAGAGTGGGGGAATGAGCAGTTCTTC